The 32 T cell receptor beta chains below all came from one sample that was sequenced in a study of human T cells and chemical hapten exposure. TCRdb analysed the RACE reads with MiXCR anew, one entry per CDR3 protein. The sample gives under 200,000 distinct CDR3 sequences, roughly 30% of which show up once; about 2.7% is in the top ten. As for time point: pre-sensitization, week 0. Treatment indicated: therapeutic diphenylcyclopropenone sensitization with weekly scalp DPC. The source was whole blood, collected in connection with sensitization to the hapten diphenylcyclopropenone (DPC). The receptors were sampled from a woman in her 30s with alopecia areata. Some clones in this sample may be carry-over from other donors' samples.

This clonotype was detected only a few times. The chain is built from TRBV7-9 and TRBJ1-2, with D possibly TRBD1 on 5 matching bases. V lost 0 bases and J 6 bases, leaving 11 bases between the germline ends. Looked up from germline, CDR1 is SEHNR and CDR2 is FQNEAQ (reference sequence). The CDR3 has 14 amino acids. The CDR3 coding sequence is TGTGCCAGCAGCTTAGCGCTAAAGGGGAATGGCTACACCTTC. It translates to CASSLALKGNGYTF.

The gene calls are TRBV28 and TRBJ1-5; D may be TRBD1 (5 bases). Germline V gene sequence: CDR1 MDHEN, CDR2 SYDVKM. CDR3 length: 14 amino acids. With 4 bases removed from V and 1 base from J, the gap between germline ends came to 8 bases. CDR3 coding DNA: TGTGCCAGCAGTTCGGGACGGAGCAATCAGCCCCAGCATTTT. Its protein product is CASSSGRSNQPQHF. Full variable domain (remainder filled in from reference TRBV28 and TRBJ1-5): DVKVTQSSRYLVKRTGEKVFLECVQDMDHENMFWYRQDPGLGLRLIYFSYDVKMKEKGDIPEGYSVSREKKERFSLILESASTNQTSMYLCASSSGRSNQPQHFGDGTRLSIL.

This clonotype was recorded at least ten times. This chain joins TRBV6-1 and TRBJ1-6; D is undetermined. The V and J ends lost 5 bases and 5 bases respectively, with 10 bases between them. Germline V lookup: CDR1 MNHNS, CDR2 SASEGT. This CDR3 is built from 14 residues. CDR3 DNA sequence: TGTGCCAGCAGTTGGGTTCCCAATAATTCACCCCTCCACTTT. Protein sequence: CASSWVPNNSPLHF.

This clonotype has only a few counts. The chain recombines TRBV20-1 with TRBJ2-4; 9 nucleotides line up with TRBD2. The CDR3 totals 14 residues. With V trimmed by 3 bases and J by 12 bases, 12 bases remained unmatched. Germline V gene sequence: CDR1 DFQATT, CDR2 SNEGSKA (reference sequence). The CDR3 nucleotides read TGCAGTGCTAGGGGGATGGCCGGGACTAGCTCTCAGTACTTC. Amino acid sequence: CSARGMAGTSSQYF.

This chain's CDR3 is CASSQEGGGLGANTEAFF. CDR3 in DNA: TGTGCCAGCAGCCAAGAAGGGGGGGGCTTAGGGGCGAACACTGAAGCTTTCTTT. V is TRBV3-1 and J is TRBJ1-1, with D perhaps TRBD1 (6 bases). Germline values: CDR1 LGHDT, CDR2 YNNKEL (reference sequence). The germline V and J ends were trimmed by 0 bases and 1 base, with 18 bases remaining between them. This CDR3 comprises 18 residues.

This clonotype was detected a few times. The chain uses TRBV29-1 and TRBJ2-2; 9 nucleotides agree with TRBD1. Germline loops: CDR1 SQVTM, CDR2 ANQGSEA. V was pared by 4 bases and J by 8 bases, with 8 bases of the junction left unmatched. CDR3 size: 14 residues. CDR3: CSVGKQGAQGELFF. The CDR3 DNA sequence: TGCAGCGTTGGGAAACAGGGGGCGCAGGGGGAGCTGTTTTTT.

The chain links TRBV29-1 to TRBJ1-2; TRBD1 matches at 11 bases. The CDR3 has 15 residues. With 0 bases clipped from V and 2 bases from J, the junction kept 2 bases outside the gene matches. CDR1 and CDR2 (germline): SQVTM, ANQGSEA. CDR3 residues: CSVEERDRGNYGYTF. The CDR3 nucleotides are TGCAGCGTTGAAGAAAGGGACAGGGGGAACTATGGCTACACCTTC.

The J gene is TRBJ1-1, the V gene TRBV12-3 or TRBV12-4; D is unclear. Trimming left V 6 bases short and J 6 bases short, with 14 bases between. The CDR3 runs 13 residues. The CDR3 loop reads CASSPSLRSEAFF. The DNA of the CDR3 is TGTGCCAGCAGCCCTTCCCTTCGGTCTGAAGCTTTCTTT.

This clonotype has only one observation. The DNA for the CDR3 is TGCAGCGTTGGACATTTCTACGAGCAGTACTTC. It yields the protein CSVGHFYEQYF. The chain recombines TRBV29-1 with TRBJ2-7; D is uncertain. Germline assignment: CDR1 SQVTM and CDR2 ANQGSEA. The CDR3 is made up of 11 amino acids. V gave up 4 bases and J gave up 3 bases, with 7 bases separating them.

This clonotype was seen a handful of times. The V and J genes are TRBV10-3 and TRBJ1-6; D call uncertain. CDR1 and CDR2 (germline): ENHRY, SYGVKD. V gave up 8 bases and J gave up 10 bases, with 12 bases separating them. There are 12 residues in the CDR3. CDR3 protein: CAIAGPGSPLHF. CDR3 bases: TGTGCCATCGCCGGACCCGGCTCACCCCTCCACTTT.

This chain joins TRBV18 and TRBJ2-2; TRBD2 matches 8 bases. The CDR3 is 14 amino acids. V lost 6 bases and J lost 7; bases outside the gene matches: 7. Germline V CDR1 and CDR2: KGHSH, LQKENI. CDR3 DNA sequence: TGTGCCAGCTCCGGGACTAGTACGATCGGGGAGCTGTTTTTT. It yields the protein CASSGTSTIGELFF.

This clonotype turned up a few times. J is TRBJ1-2 and V is TRBV10-3, with 7 bases lining up with TRBD1. Germline loops: CDR1 ENHRY, CDR2 SYGVKD. There are 16 residues in the CDR3. V was pared by 0 bases and J by 2 bases, with 6 bases of the junction left unmatched. The CDR3 reads CAISESGTASNYGYTF. The CDR3 nucleotides read TGTGCCATCAGTGAGTCGGGGACAGCATCCAACTATGGCTACACCTTC.

This clonotype was seen a few times. The chain couples TRBV23-1 to TRBJ1-2, with D hard to call. TRBV23-1 is identified as an open reading frame with a role that is uncertain. This CDR3 is built from 9 residues. The V end was cut by 3 bases, the J end by 7 bases, with 0 bases between. The CDR3 bases are TGCGCCAGCAGTCATGGCTACACCTTC. It encodes CASSHGYTF.

This clonotype turned up a few times. This chain joins TRBV11-2 and TRBJ2-2; 7 positions match TRBD1. The V gene end was trimmed by 6 bases and the J gene end by 3 bases; junction bases not matched to a gene: 7. CDR1 is SGHAT and CDR2 is FQNNGV in the germline V gene. CDR3 length equals 15 residues. The CDR3 loop is CASRPPGQHTGELFF. For the CDR3, the DNA is TGTGCCAGCAGGCCCCCGGGACAGCACACCGGGGAGCTGTTTTTT.

This clonotype came up many times. The chain is built from TRBV29-1 and TRBJ2-5; D remains unclear. CDR1 is SQVTM and CDR2 is ANQGSEA in the germline V gene. This CDR3 is 11 amino acids long. With 3 bases removed from V and 11 bases from J, the gap between germline ends came to 13 bases. The DNA of the CDR3 is TGCAGCGTTGATTACTCCTTGAGGCAGTACTTC. Translating gives CSVDYSLRQYF.

J is TRBJ2-6 and V is TRBV29-1; D is unclear. V shed 4 bases and J shed 4 bases, with 8 bases lying between them. The germline CDR1 and CDR2 sequences are SQVTM and ANQGSEA. The CDR3 runs 13 residues. CDR3 nucleotide sequence: TGCAGCGTTGTTTCATCCGGGGCCAACGTCCTGACTTTC. Encoded protein: CSVVSSGANVLTF.

This sequence joins TRBV5-1 and TRBJ1-4; TRBD1 aligns across 10 bases. Germline loops: CDR1 SGHRS, CDR2 YFSETQ. This CDR3 is built from 16 residues. With 0 bases clipped from V and 6 bases from J, the junction kept 5 bases outside the gene matches. The CDR3 region has the DNA TGCGCCAGCAGCTTGGTCGGGACAGGGGTCGATGAAAAACTGTTTTTT. Its protein is CASSLVGTGVDEKLFF.

The table lists this clonotype with many counts. The chain is built from TRBV20-1 and TRBJ1-1; TRBD1 aligns across 9 bases. The CDR3 length is 16 residues. CDR1 and CDR2 from the germline V gene are DFQATT and SNEGSKA (reference sequence). With 0 bases clipped from V and 4 bases from J, the junction kept 9 bases outside the gene matches. CDR3 nucleotides: TGCAGTGCTAGAGATATGACAGGGGGGGGGAGCACTGAAGCTTTCTTT. Its translation is CSARDMTGGGSTEAFF.

This chain uses TRBV12-3 or TRBV12-4 with TRBJ1-1, with D unresolved. The CDR3 is 12 amino acids. V was trimmed by 3 bases and J by 5 bases, leaving 7 bases between them. The CDR3 sequence: CASSFGDTEAFF. DNA of the CDR3: TGTGCCAGCAGTTTCGGGGATACTGAAGCTTTCTTT.

This clonotype occurred a few times. CDR3 amino acids: CASSHRGIKYGYTF. The CDR3 DNA reads TGCGCCAGCAGCCATAGGGGGATCAAGTATGGCTACACCTTC. The chain joins TRBV4-3 to TRBJ1-2; possible D gene TRBD1, 6 bases. The CDR3 loop spans 14 amino acids. Per germline, CDR1 LGHNA and CDR2 YSLEER. V gave up 3 bases and J gave up 5 bases, with 13 bases separating them.

This clonotype was counted only a few times. This rearrangement joins TRBV27 to TRBJ1-1, with D unresolved. CDR1 is MNHEY, CDR2 SMNVEV, per germline (reference sequence). This CDR3 is 14 amino acids long. V dropped 6 bases and J dropped 4 bases, with 15 bases sitting between them. The CDR3: CASRESPAFTEAFF. DNA for the CDR3: TGTGCCAGCAGAGAGAGTCCCGCTTTCACTGAAGCTTTCTTT.

This clonotype was counted only a few times. The chain recombines TRBV12-3 or TRBV12-4 with TRBJ2-3; the D gene is possibly TRBD2 (5 bases). V shed 3 bases and J shed 4 bases, with 5 bases lying between them. The CDR3 covers 12 residues. This CDR3 reads CASSFGADTQYF. CDR3 coding DNA: TGTGCCAGCAGTTTCGGGGCAGATACGCAGTATTTT.

The chain combines TRBV18 with TRBJ1-2, with D tentatively TRBD1 (5 bases). The CDR3 runs 14 residues. CDR1 is KGHSH and CDR2 is LQKENI in the germline V gene. Trimming took 2 bases from V and 6 from J, leaving 13 bases between them. Here the CDR3 DNA reads TGTGCCAGCTCACCATATACCCGGGGCGATGGCTACACCTTC. Translated, it gives CASSPYTRGDGYTF.

This clonotype was seen a handful of times. The chain links TRBV4-3 to TRBJ2-3; the match to TRBD2 covers 7 bases. V was clipped by 0 bases and J by 6 bases; unmatched bases: 12. The CDR3 is 17 amino acids. Germline CDR1 LGHNA, CDR2 YSLEER. The CDR3 region has the DNA TGCGCCAGCAGCCAAGATGGGACCCCGCGGGGAGGGGATACGCAGTATTTT. This sequence encodes CASSQDGTPRGGDTQYF.

This clonotype was recorded a few times. The V call is TRBV29-1, the J call TRBJ2-1, with D maybe TRBD1 (6 bases). CDR1 and CDR2 from the germline V gene are SQVTM and ANQGSEA. The CDR3 spans 14 residues. The V and J ends lost 4 bases and 4 bases respectively, with 14 bases between them. In DNA form, the CDR3 reads TGCAGCGTTGTAGCTATCGGACAGTACAATGAGCAGTTCTTC. Encoded protein: CSVVAIGQYNEQFF.

The chain recombines TRBV19 with TRBJ2-5, with D perhaps TRBD2 (7 bases). The germline V gene has CDR1 LNHDA and CDR2 SQIVND (reference sequence). The CDR3 runs 14 residues. V was pared by 5 bases and J by 5 bases, with 15 bases between. DNA for the CDR3: TGTGCCAGTAGTCTGGGGTGGGGGGGCGAGACCCAGTACTTC. It yields the protein CASSLGWGGETQYF.

Only a few counts were recorded for this clonotype. The J gene is TRBJ1-1, the V gene TRBV5-1; D is undetermined. The CDR3 is 13 amino acids. Germline CDR1 SGHRS, CDR2 YFSETQ. The V end lost 0 bases, the J end lost 7 bases, and 10 bases lay between the germline ends. The CDR3 protein is CASSLEVKDEAFF. CDR3 nucleotides: TGCGCCAGCAGCTTGGAGGTCAAAGATGAAGCTTTCTTT.

This clonotype was seen a few times. The chain uses TRBV6-5 and TRBJ2-2; D uncertain. Between the trimmed V and J ends, which lost 5 bases and 8 bases, there was a span of 9 bases. The length of the CDR3 is 12 residues. Germline V lookup: CDR1 MNHEY, CDR2 SVGAGI. Written as DNA, the CDR3 is TGTGCCAGCAGTCCCCGGTGGGGGGAGCTGTTTTTT. Translating it yields CASSPRWGELFF.

This clonotype was detected a few times. V usage is TRBV12-3 or TRBV12-4 and J usage is TRBJ2-7; D unresolved. CDR3 length: 13 residues. Deletions cut 4 bases from V and 2 bases from J, with 9 bases between. DNA for the CDR3: TGTGCCAGCAGTTGGTTAAGGACCTACGAGCAGTACTTC. Residues: CASSWLRTYEQYF.

V gene TRBV14 combines with J gene TRBJ1-1, with D maybe TRBD1 (5 bases). This CDR3 is built from 13 residues. V lost 1 base and J 8 bases, leaving 11 bases between the germline ends. Germline-derived CDR1 and CDR2 are SGHDN and FVKESK. CDR3 loop: CASSQGTGREAFF. The DNA of the CDR3 is TGTGCCAGCAGCCAAGGAACAGGTCGAGAAGCTTTCTTT.

The chain joins TRBV28 to TRBJ1-6; TRBD1 agrees at 7 bases. Germline assignment: CDR1 MDHEN and CDR2 SYDVKM. The J segment lost 0 bases and the V segment lost 3 bases, leaving 8 bases of the junction unmatched. This CDR3 spans 18 amino acids. The DNA for the CDR3 is TGTGCCAGCAGTTTTGGCCTTCGACAGGGCTCCTATAATTCACCCCTCCACTTT. As protein: CASSFGLRQGSYNSPLHF. Full variable domain (missing parts from reference TRBV28 and TRBJ1-6): DVKVTQSSRYLVKRTGEKVFLECVQDMDHENMFWYRQDPGLGLRLIYFSYDVKMKEKGDIPEGYSVSREKKERFSLILESASTNQTSMYLCASSFGLRQGSYNSPLHFGNGTRLTVT.

This rearrangement joins TRBV7-2 to TRBJ2-5, with D maybe TRBD1 (5 bases). This CDR3 contains 15 residues. CDR1 SGHTA and CDR2 FQGNSA come from the germline V gene. V was clipped by 5 bases and J by 2 bases, with 15 bases between them. CDR3 bases: TGTGCCAGCAGCCAAACCCGGACAAATCAAGAGACCCAGTACTTC. It codes for CASSQTRTNQETQYF.